This T cell receptor beta chain was sequenced during a study of blood T cell repertoires in COVID-19 (dated by TCRdb to 2020 to 2022). Background for the entire study: Samples from collaborators originated in the United States, Italy and Spain and spanned both the acute and convalescent phases of COVID-19. A de-identified subject ID, COVID-19 status, age in years and sex were almost always included in the sample metadata. The material from the prospective study consisted of cDNA or gDNA derived from T cells, B-cell-depleted T cells, or PBMCs. Deeply sampled blood TCRbeta repertoires from subjects exposed to, actively infected with, or recovered from COVID-19 were included in the dataset. The repertoires were made available in a free public database intended to serve as a resource for research on the immune response to SARS-CoV-2. Where available, HLA class I and class II types were taken from metadata supplied by the sample provider and were not determined by assay-based typing. Samples were obtained from the ongoing ImmuneRACE study (first 160 participants) and from about 1,300 subjects provided by 6 global collaborators.

The CDR3 runs 14 residues from the cysteine to the phenylalanine. Left in the record is the CDR3 DNA by itself, 42 bases read in frame from the first base. The germline V end is reduced by 9 bases and the J end by 5 bases; junction bases left unmatched: 12. CDR1 and CDR2 (MNHEY, SVGAGI) derive from the germline V gene. A word on this clone: What antigen it recognizes has not been identified. One base away there is no much larger clone; base qualities are not given.

TCRbeta CDR3 regions were amplified from genomic DNA using the immunoSEQ Assay, a bias-controlled multiplex PCR. The authors' pipeline ran thus. Within the assay, amplification of reference gene primers was used to estimate how many nucleated cells each sample contained. To quantify the absolute abundance of each unique TCRbeta CDR3 rearrangement, sequence reads were collapsed and filtered. For each sample, productive Simpson clonality was calculated as the square root of Simpson's diversity index over productive rearrangements. TCRdb re-hosts the immuneACCESS table, in-frame sequences only. Its copies lack some clones; in the studies checked, an unresolved V gene accounts for under half of them, and the cause for the rest is not known. V and J calls and clone size are those listed in that table; D and trimming were worked out from the DNA. This sample is represented by 190,000 or so clones; less than 90% of them were singletons. Approximately 4% of the sample is taken by the ten largest.

In the prospective study, participants were roughly 18 to 95 years old, resided in about two dozen geographic areas of the United States, and were enrolled through a virtual design. To assign participants to cohorts, the prospective study relied on clinical history that participants themselves reported in a screening survey and a study questionnaire. A participant counted as exposed if, within 2 weeks of entering the study, that participant had been in contact with someone who had a PCR-confirmed or clinician-diagnosed COVID-19 case. Each participant in the prospective study had whole blood, serum and a nasopharyngeal or oropharyngeal swab collected by mobile phlebotomists. Prospective study participants could optionally give additional blood draws and questionnaires over an approximately 2-month period. Before DNA extraction, prospective study blood samples were shipped either frozen or at room temperature.

The paper's findings and limits, for the study overall: Clinical and demographic metadata were provided uncurated, with the amount varying by source and participant.

Material for sequencing was PBMCs or T cells enriched from blood (not recorded which). This clonotype was sampled from a woman in her 30s who had been exposed to COVID-19. The rearrangement joined TRBV6-5 to TRBJ1-1; the junction holds 7 bases that match TRBD1. The base sequence is TGTGCCAGTACGCCTCTGAGGGGGCGGACTGAAGCTTTCTTT. Its coded protein is CASTPLRGRTEAFF.